The 19 T cell receptor beta chains presented below share a single source sample, sequenced in a study of human T cells and chemical hapten exposure. Documented time point: pre-sensitization, week 0. Treatment meaning: therapeutic diphenylcyclopropenone sensitization with weekly scalp DPC. Each CDR3 protein is one row after TCRdb ran MiXCR on the RACE reads. The table shows approximately 370,000 distinct CDR3 sequences, with around 5.5% occurring only once. Source: whole blood, taken in connection with sensitization to the hapten diphenylcyclopropenone (DPC). The receptor source for this set is a woman between 18 and 29 years old with alopecia areata. Some clones in this sample may be carry-over from other donors' samples.

The chain carries TRBV29-1 and TRBJ2-1, with D possibly TRBD2 on 6 matching bases. The CDR3 is 14 amino acids. The germline V gene encodes CDR1 SQVTM and CDR2 ANQGSEA. V was clipped by 3 bases and J by 7 bases, with 16 bases between them. The chain's CDR3 is CSVDQEGMGNEQFF. In nucleotides, the CDR3 is TGCAGCGTTGACCAGGAGGGGATGGGGAATGAGCAGTTCTTC.

This clonotype has just a few counts. This chain links TRBV6-2 or TRBV6-3 with TRBJ1-4; D is undetermined. The germline V and J ends were trimmed by 3 bases and 7 bases, with 15 bases remaining between them. From germline, CDR1 is MNHEY and CDR2 SVGEGT. The CDR3 has 15 residues. Here the CDR3 reads CASSYSRFEGEKLFF. The CDR3, as DNA: TGTGCCAGCAGTTATTCGCGATTTGAAGGTGAAAAACTGTTTTTT.

The chain's CDR3 is CASSPWKSGNTGELFF. The CDR3, as DNA: TGTGCCAGCAGCCCCTGGAAAAGCGGAAACACCGGGGAGCTGTTTTTT. The chain recombines TRBV9 with TRBJ2-2; a possible D gene is TRBD2 (5 bases). The CDR3 consists of 16 residues. Germline V CDR1 and CDR2: SGDLS, YYNGEE. V was clipped by 4 bases and J by 2 bases, with 15 bases between them. The full variable domain, with the rest looked up from reference TRBV9 and TRBJ2-2, is DSGVTQTPKHLITATGQRVTLRCSPRSGDLSVYWYQQSLDQGLQFLIQYYNGEERAKGNILERFSAQQFPDLHSELNLSSLELGDSALYFCASSPWKSGNTGELFFGEGSRLTVL.

The V call is TRBV6-1, the J call TRBJ1-5; TRBD1 aligns across 8 bases. The CDR3 consists of 13 residues. V lost 6 bases, J lost 6 bases, and 4 bases stayed unmatched. The germline CDR1 and CDR2 sequences are MNHNS and SASEGT. The CDR3 bases are TGTGCCAGCAGGGGACAGGACGGTCAGCCCCAGCATTTT. Its translation is CASRGQDGQPQHF.

This clonotype was observed a handful of times. The J gene is TRBJ2-1, the V gene TRBV19, with D perhaps TRBD1 (6 bases). Trimming stripped 5 bases from V and 3 bases from J, with 14 bases between. The CDR3 runs to 15 residues. Looked up from germline, CDR1 is LNHDA and CDR2 is SQIVND (reference sequence). The CDR3 sequence is CASSVGAAIYNEQFF. In nucleotides, the CDR3 is TGTGCCAGTAGTGTGGGGGCCGCGATCTACAATGAGCAGTTCTTC.

This clonotype was counted between two and nine times. V and J are TRBV9 and TRBJ2-2; 9 nucleotides agree with TRBD1. J lost 7 bases, V lost 5 bases, and 9 bases had no gene match. The CDR3 length is 15 residues. The germline CDR1 and CDR2 sequences are SGDLS and YYNGEE. CDR3 in amino acids: CASSGTGTGFGELFF. Written as DNA, the CDR3 is TGTGCCAGCAGTGGCACCGGGACAGGGTTCGGGGAGCTGTTTTTT.

In its sample, this clonotype was seen a few times. The CDR3, as DNA: TGCGCCAGCAGCCAAGATAGGGGGCGTAGCAATCAGCCCCAGCATTTT. This translates into CASSQDRGRSNQPQHF. The chain employs TRBV4-3 and TRBJ1-5, with 7 nucleotides matching TRBD1. Unmatched junction bases numbered 2, after V lost 0 bases and J lost 0 bases. This CDR3 has 16 amino acids. CDR1 is LGHNA, CDR2 YSLEER, per germline.

This clonotype has just a few counts. This chain joins TRBV14 and TRBJ2-3; 8 bases agree with TRBD2. Trimming took 0 bases from V and 4 from J; bases not matched to a gene: 9. Germline lookup yields CDR1 SGHDN and CDR2 FVKESK. The CDR3 runs 17 residues. CDR3 residues: CASSQDQSGTRADTQYF. The DNA of the CDR3 is TGTGCCAGCAGCCAAGATCAATCAGGGACTAGAGCAGATACGCAGTATTTT.

This clonotype was recorded many times. The rearrangement joins TRBV4-2 to TRBJ1-4; a possible D gene is TRBD1 (6 bases). CDR1 LGHNA and CDR2 YNFKEQ come from the germline V gene. V lost 0 bases to trimming and J lost 7 bases, with 12 bases between them. The CDR3 is 15 amino acids. In nucleotides, the CDR3 is TGTGCCAGCAGCCAAGATATCGAACAGGGTGAAAAACTGTTTTTT. Translating gives CASSQDIEQGEKLFF.

This clonotype was detected a few times. The chain employs TRBV7-3 and TRBJ1-2, with D possibly matching TRBD1 (5 bases). Germline CDR1 reads SGHTA; CDR2 reads FQGTGA. CDR3 size: 14 residues. Trimming took 6 bases from V and 1 from J, leaving 12 bases between them. CDR3 sequence: CASSRGPDNYGYTF. CDR3 bases: TGTGCCAGCAGTCGGGGACCCGATAACTATGGCTACACCTTC.

This clonotype came up a few times. The CDR3 nucleotides are TGTGCCAGCAGCGTTAGGACTAGCGGGGGCATAGATACGCAGTATTTT. Translated, it gives CASSVRTSGGIDTQYF. The chain links TRBV11-2 to TRBJ2-3; 13 bases are a match to TRBD2. Trimming cost V 5 bases and J 5 bases; bases outside gene matches: 7. Germline V CDR1 and CDR2: SGHAT, FQNNGV. The CDR3 loop spans 16 amino acids.

This clonotype was counted between two and nine times. The genes are TRBV12-5 and TRBJ2-2; D uncertain. CDR3 size: 17 residues. Germline CDR1 reads LGHNT; CDR2 reads FRNRAP. The V end lost 1 base, the J end lost 6 bases, and 18 bases lay between the germline ends. Here the CDR3 reads CASGLAQTRAQAGELFF. CDR3 DNA sequence: TGTGCTAGTGGTTTGGCCCAAACCCGGGCTCAGGCCGGGGAGCTGTTTTTT.

Ten or more counts support this clonotype. The chain couples TRBV4-1 to TRBJ2-3; the match to TRBD2 covers 12 bases. Germline values: CDR1 MGHRA, CDR2 YSYEKL. The CDR3 has 18 residues. V lost 4 bases to trimming and J lost 5 bases; unmatched junction nucleotides: 13. DNA of the CDR3: TGCGCCAGCAGCCCAAACAGACTAGCGGGGGAGGGTAAAGATACGCAGTATTTT. This codes for CASSPNRLAGEGKDTQYF.

A few counts support this clonotype. This rearrangement joins TRBV6-5 to TRBJ1-5; D is ambiguous. Trimming took off 2 bases at V and 9 bases at J, with 11 bases between the two ends. The CDR3 runs to 13 residues. CDR1 MNHEY and CDR2 SVGAGI come from the germline V gene. The CDR3 DNA follows: TGTGCCAGCAGTTACACACCGACGGGGCCCCAGCATTTT. It codes for CASSYTPTGPQHF.

J is TRBJ1-6 and V is TRBV27, with D perhaps matching TRBD1 (6 bases). Germline V gives CDR1 MNHEY, CDR2 SMNVEV (reference sequence). V shed 3 bases and J shed 3 bases, with 12 bases lying between them. CDR3 length: 16 residues. The chain's CDR3 is CASSLTVGGYNSPLHF. CDR3 sequence (DNA): TGTGCCAGCAGTTTGACGGTAGGGGGCTATAATTCACCCCTCCACTTT.

There are many counts of this clonotype. This chain uses TRBV18 with TRBJ2-7, with a weak D call TRBD2 (5 bases). Trimming cost V 1 base and J 5 bases, with 15 bases left between them. The CDR3 runs 15 residues. In germline, CDR1 is KGHSH, CDR2 LQKENI. CDR3 loop: CASSPRGQVRHEQYF. The CDR3 bases are TGTGCCAGCTCACCACGAGGGCAGGTCCGACACGAGCAGTACTTC. Full variable domain (outside the CDR3, taken from reference TRBV18 and TRBJ2-7): NAGVMQNPRHLVRRRGQEARLRCSPMKGHSHVYWYRQLPEEGLKFMVYLQKENIIDESGMPKERFSAEFPKEGPSILRIQQVVRGDSAAYFCASSPRGQVRHEQYFGPGTRLTVT.

The table lists this clonotype with many counts. The V gene is TRBV5-5, the J gene TRBJ2-3; D is perhaps TRBD1 (6 bases). V lost 3 bases, J lost 7 bases, and 15 bases lay in between. This CDR3 has 14 residues. Looked up from germline, CDR1 is SGHKS and CDR2 is YYEKEE (reference sequence). The DNA for the CDR3 is TGTGCCAGCAGCTGGGACACCGTCGGATATACGCAGTATTTT. As protein: CASSWDTVGYTQYF.

This clonotype was seen ten or more times. The J gene is TRBJ1-3, the V gene TRBV4-2, with a tentative D call TRBD1 (5 bases). V lost 4 bases, J lost 4 bases, and 11 bases lay in between. The CDR3 sequence is 14 residues long. In germline, CDR1 is LGHNA, CDR2 YNFKEQ. This CDR3 reads CASSREGVGNTIYF. The CDR3 DNA follows: TGTGCCAGCAGCCGGGAAGGGGTAGGAAACACCATATATTTT.

This clonotype was counted a few times. The V call is TRBV20-1, the J call TRBJ2-2; tentative D call: TRBD2 (6 bases). In germline, CDR1 is DFQATT, CDR2 SNEGSKA (reference sequence). Trimming removed 6 bases from V and 6 bases from J, with 14 bases in between. This CDR3 region has 13 residues. The DNA of the CDR3 is TGCAGTGCGACCCGACTAGGGGCCGGGGAGCTGTTTTTT. Protein product: CSATRLGAGELFF.